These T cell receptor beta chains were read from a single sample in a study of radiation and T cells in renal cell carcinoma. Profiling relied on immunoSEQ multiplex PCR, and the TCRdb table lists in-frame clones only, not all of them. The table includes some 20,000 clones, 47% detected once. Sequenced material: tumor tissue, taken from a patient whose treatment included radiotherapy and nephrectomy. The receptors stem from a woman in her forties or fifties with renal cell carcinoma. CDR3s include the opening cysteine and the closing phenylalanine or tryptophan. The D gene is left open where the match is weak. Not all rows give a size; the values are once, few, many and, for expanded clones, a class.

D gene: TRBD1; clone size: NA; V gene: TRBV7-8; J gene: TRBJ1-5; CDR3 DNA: TGTGCCAGCAGCTTAAGGACAGGAGGGTCCACAAGCAATCAGCCCCAGCATTTT; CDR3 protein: CASSLRTGGSTSNQPQHF
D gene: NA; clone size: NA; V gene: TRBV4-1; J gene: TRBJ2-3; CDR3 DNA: TGCGCCAGCAGCCACCCCCACCACACTAGCACAGATACGCAGTATTTT; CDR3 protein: CASSHPHHTSTDTQYF
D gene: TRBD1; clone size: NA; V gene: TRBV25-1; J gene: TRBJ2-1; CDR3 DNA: TGTGCCAGCAGCCTACCGGGACAGGGGGTGTTGAATGAGCAGTTCTTC; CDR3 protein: CASSLPGQGVLNEQFF
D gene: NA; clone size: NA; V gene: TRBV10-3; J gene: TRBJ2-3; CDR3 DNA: TGTGCCATCAGTGACGACGCCACAGATACGCAGTATTTT; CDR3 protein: CAISDDATDTQYF
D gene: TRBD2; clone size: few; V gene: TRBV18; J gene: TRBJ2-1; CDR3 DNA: TGTGCCAGCTCACCAGAACGCGGGGGGGCCAATGAGCAGTTCTTC; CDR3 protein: CASSPERGGANEQFF
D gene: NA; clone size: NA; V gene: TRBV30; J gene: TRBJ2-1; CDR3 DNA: TGTGCCTGGAACCGGGGCAGGGTCAATGAGCAGTTCTTC; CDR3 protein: CAWNRGRVNEQFF
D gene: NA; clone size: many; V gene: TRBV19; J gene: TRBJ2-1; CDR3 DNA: TGTGCCAGTAGTACGTACTCCAATGAGCAGTTCTTC; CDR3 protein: CASSTYSNEQFF
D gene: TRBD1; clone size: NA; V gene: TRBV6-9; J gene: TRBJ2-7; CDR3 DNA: TGTGCCGACGACAGCCAATACAGGGGGCAAGAGCAGTACTTC; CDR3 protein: CADDSQYRGQEQYF
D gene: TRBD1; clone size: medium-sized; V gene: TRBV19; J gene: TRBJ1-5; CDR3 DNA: TGTGCCAGTAGTGCCGGGACAGGGTGGCAGCCCCAGCATTTT; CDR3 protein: CASSAGTGWQPQHF
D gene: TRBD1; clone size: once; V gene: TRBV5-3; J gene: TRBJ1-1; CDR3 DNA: TGTGCCAGAAGGCTCCGGGACAGGGAAACTGAAGCTTTCTTT; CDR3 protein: CARRLRDRETEAFF
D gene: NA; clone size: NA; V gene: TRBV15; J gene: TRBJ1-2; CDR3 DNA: TGTGCCACCAGCAGAGACCCTGTCGGGGGGAGAGGGGGCTACACCTTC; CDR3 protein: CATSRDPVGGRGGYTF
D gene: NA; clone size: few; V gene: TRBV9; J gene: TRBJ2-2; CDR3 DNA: TGTGCCAGCAGCACCAGGACAGATTCCGGGAACACCGGGGAGCTGTTTTTT; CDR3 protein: CASSTRTDSGNTGELFF
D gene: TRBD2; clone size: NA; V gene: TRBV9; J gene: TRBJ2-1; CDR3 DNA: TGTGCCAGCAGCTCCCCCGGAGCGGGGGGTTCATTCAGCTCCTACAATGAGCAGTTCTTC; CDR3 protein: CASSSPGAGGSFSSYNEQFF
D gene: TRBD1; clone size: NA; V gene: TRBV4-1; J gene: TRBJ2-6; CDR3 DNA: TGCGCCAGCAGCCACATGACAGGGGGCATGTCTGGGGCCAACGTCCTGACTTTC; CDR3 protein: CASSHMTGGMSGANVLTF
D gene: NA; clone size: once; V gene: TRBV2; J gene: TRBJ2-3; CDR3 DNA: TGTGCCAGCAGGCCTGCTAGGACAGATACGCAGTATTTT; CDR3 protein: CASRPARTDTQYF
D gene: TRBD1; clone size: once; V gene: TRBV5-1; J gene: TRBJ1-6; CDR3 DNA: TGCGCCAGCAGCTTGGGAACATCCCCGGGACAGGGCAATTCACCCCTCCACTTT; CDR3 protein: CASSLGTSPGQGNSPLHF
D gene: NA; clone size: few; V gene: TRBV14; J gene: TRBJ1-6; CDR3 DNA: TGTGCCAGCAGCCAAGATCGGGTTTCGCGCTCCTATAATTCACCCCTCCACTTT; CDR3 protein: CASSQDRVSRSYNSPLHF
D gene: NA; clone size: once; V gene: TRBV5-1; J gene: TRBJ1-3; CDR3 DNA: TGCGCCAGCAGCTGGGGCAACTCTGGAAACACCATATATTTT; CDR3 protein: CASSWGNSGNTIYF
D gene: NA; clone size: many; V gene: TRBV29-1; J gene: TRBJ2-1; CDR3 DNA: TGCAGCGGGGGGCCGGGGGGACCCTACAATGAGCAGTTCTTC; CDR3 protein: CSGGPGGPYNEQFF
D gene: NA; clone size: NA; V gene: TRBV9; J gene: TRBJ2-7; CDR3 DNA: TGTGCCAGCAGCGGGACCCGAGGGGTTGACGAGCAGTACTTC; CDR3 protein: CASSGTRGVDEQYF
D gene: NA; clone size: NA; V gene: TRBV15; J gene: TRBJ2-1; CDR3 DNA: TGTGCCACCAGCAGAGGGGCAGGCTCCTACAATGAGCAGTTCTTC; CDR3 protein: CATSRGAGSYNEQFF
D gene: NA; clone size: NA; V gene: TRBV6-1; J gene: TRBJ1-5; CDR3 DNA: TGTGCCAGCAAGGGTCAGGGGAATCAGCCCCAGCATTTT; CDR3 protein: CASKGQGNQPQHF